The 28 T cell receptor beta chains below were found in one sample sequenced in a study of breast tumors, draining lymph nodes, adjacent tissues. Using its own MiXCR run on the multiplex PCR reads, TCRdb lists one record per CDR3 protein. The sample has several thousand distinct CDR3 sequences, under 50% seen once. Sequencing was carried out using tumor-adjacent breast tissue. The receptors shown here come from a female donor with breast cancer. Some clones in this sample may be carry-over from other donors' samples.

The chain carries TRBV3-1 and TRBJ2-7, with TRBD1 identical over 7 bases. Trimming took 3 bases from V and 7 from J; bases not matched to a gene: 3. The CDR3 covers 12 residues. Germline CDR1 and CDR2: LGHDT and YNNKEL (reference sequence). Here the CDR3 reads CASSQRQGEQYF. As DNA, the CDR3 is TGTGCCAGCAGCCAGAGACAGGGTGAGCAGTACTTC.

This clonotype is medium-sized (0.01 to 0.1%) within its sample. The V call is TRBV5-1, the J call TRBJ1-4, with TRBD1 matching over 9 bases. Germline lookup yields CDR1 SGHRS and CDR2 YFSETQ. V shed 4 bases and J 10 bases; nucleotides not matched to a gene: 11. The length of the CDR3 is 15 residues. CDR3 nucleotides: TGCGCCAGCAGCACCCAGGACAGGGGTGGCGGAAAACTGTTTTTT. Translation gives CASSTQDRGGGKLFF.

The chain uses TRBV11-2 and TRBJ2-6, with D uncertain. The CDR3 contains 17 residues. Per the germline V gene, CDR1 is SGHAT and CDR2 is FQNNGV. Trimming stripped 3 bases from V and 4 bases from J, with 16 bases between. The DNA of the CDR3 is TGTGCCAGCAGCTTCGACCTGACTCCGGGCGGGGCCAACGTCCTGACTTTC. Translated: CASSFDLTPGGANVLTF.

J is TRBJ2-7 and V is TRBV9; 10 bases match TRBD2. V trimming: 2 bases; J trimming: 2 bases; junction bases outside the gene matches: 1. Germline CDR1 reads SGDLS; CDR2 reads YYNGEE. This CDR3 has 14 amino acids. CDR3 coding DNA: TGTGCCAGCAGCGTCACTAGCGGGGCCTACGAGCAGTACTTC. Translating it yields CASSVTSGAYEQYF.

This clonotype was detected a few times. This sequence may be a read error, since a much larger clone differs from it by one base. This chain connects TRBV6-5 to TRBJ1-2; TRBD1 is a possible D gene (6 bases). Germline V gene sequence: CDR1 MNHEY, CDR2 SVGAGI. V lost 5 bases to trimming and J lost 4 bases, with 17 bases between them. This CDR3 region has 15 residues. For the CDR3, the DNA is TGTGCCAGCAGTCAAGAGTACAGGGCAACCTATGGCTACACCTTC. It translates to CASSQEYRATYGYTF.

This clonotype is medium-sized (0.01 to 0.1%) within its sample. The chain has TRBV27 and TRBJ2-7, with D unclear. Trimming stripped 4 bases from V and 1 base from J, with 8 bases between. The germline CDR1 and CDR2 sequences are MNHEY and SMNVEV (reference sequence). The CDR3 is 13 amino acids. The CDR3 is CASSSARSYEQYF. The CDR3 nucleotides read TGTGCCAGCAGTTCGGCTAGGTCCTACGAGCAGTACTTC.

The chain couples TRBV5-5 to TRBJ1-6; TRBD1 is a possible D gene (6 bases). V was pared by 5 bases and J by 3 bases, with 12 bases between. The CDR3 runs to 15 residues. CDR1 SGHKS and CDR2 YYEKEE come from the germline V gene (reference sequence). CDR3 residues: CASRTGTHYNSPLHF. In DNA, the CDR3 is TGTGCCAGCAGAACCGGGACACACTATAATTCACCCCTCCACTTT.

This clonotype is medium-sized (0.01 to 0.1%) in the sample. V and J are TRBV2 and TRBJ2-1, with 7 bases lining up with TRBD2. Germline values: CDR1 SNHLY, CDR2 FYNNEI. The junction had 2 bases not matched to a gene; V was cut back by 6 bases and J by 6 bases. The length of the CDR3 is 12 residues. The CDR3 loop is CASRGGGNEQFF. The CDR3 DNA follows: TGTGCCAGCAGGGGGGGGGGCAATGAGCAGTTCTTC.

This sequence joins TRBV19 and TRBJ1-1, with TRBD1 matching over 9 bases. The CDR3 sequence is 16 residues long. Germline V lookup: CDR1 LNHDA, CDR2 SQIVND (reference sequence). V was pared by 6 bases and J by 1 base, with 9 bases of the junction left unmatched. Here the CDR3 DNA reads TGTGCCAGTAGCCCCGACAGGGGGATTACGAACACTGAAGCTTTCTTT. It yields the protein CASSPDRGITNTEAFF. The whole variable domain, filled in from reference TRBV19 and TRBJ1-1, reads DGGITQSPKYLFRKEGQNVTLSCEQNLNHDAMYWYRQDPGQGLRLIYYSQIVNDFQKGDIAEGYSVSREKKESFPLTVTSAQKNPTAFYLCASSPDRGITNTEAFFGQGTRLTVV.

This clonotype was detected ten times or more. As DNA, the CDR3 is TGTGCCAGCAGTTACTCCCAGGGGCGGAACTATGGCTACACCTTC. This encodes CASSYSQGRNYGYTF. The rearrangement joins TRBV6-5 to TRBJ1-2; a possible D gene is TRBD1 (6 bases). Germline CDR1 is MNHEY and CDR2 is SVGAGI. This CDR3 spans 15 amino acids. Trimming removed 0 bases at V and 2 bases at J, with 10 bases between.

The V and J genes are TRBV20-1 and TRBJ1-2; 7 bases are a match to TRBD1. The V gene end was trimmed by 2 bases and the J gene end by 7 bases; junction bases not matched to a gene: 10. The CDR3 has 14 amino acids. Germline CDR1 is DFQATT and CDR2 is SNEGSKA (reference sequence). CDR3 sequence: CSARLSSDRPGYTF. DNA for the CDR3: TGCAGTGCTAGACTGTCATCGGACAGGCCTGGCTACACCTTC.

This clonotype was counted between two and nine times. V is TRBV9 and J is TRBJ2-1; 11 nucleotides align to TRBD2. CDR1 is SGDLS and CDR2 is YYNGEE in the germline V gene. V lost 1 base and J lost 9; bases outside the gene matches: 12. The CDR3 is 17 amino acids. CDR3 nucleotide sequence: TGTGCCAGCAGCGTATGGCTGACTAGCGGGATTAGTAGTGAGCAGTTCTTC. The encoded protein is CASSVWLTSGISSEQFF.

V gene TRBV9 combines with J gene TRBJ1-6; 8 bases are a match to TRBD1. V was pared by 0 bases and J by 7 bases, with 3 bases of the junction left unmatched. The CDR3 sequence is 15 residues long. The germline gives CDR1 SGDLS, CDR2 YYNGEE. CDR3 sequence reads: CASSVAGQGNSPLHF. The DNA of the CDR3 is TGTGCCAGCAGCGTAGCAGGACAGGGCAATTCACCCCTCCACTTT.

The chain recombines TRBV20-1 with TRBJ2-3; 15 nucleotides agree with TRBD2. The CDR3 contains 12 residues. Trimming removed 6 bases from V and 11 bases from J; junction bases left unmatched: 3. Germline V gene lookup returns CDR1 DFQATT and CDR2 SNEGSKA (reference sequence). This CDR3 reads CSAQGLAGGQYF. CDR3 nucleotides: TGCAGTGCCCAGGGACTAGCGGGAGGGCAGTATTTT.

The chain uses TRBV6-6 and TRBJ1-3; D remains ambiguous. This CDR3 comprises 15 residues. CDR1 and CDR2 from the germline V gene are MNHNY and SVGAGI (reference sequence). Trimming took off 3 bases at V and 9 bases at J, with 18 bases between the two ends. The CDR3 DNA is TGTGCCAGCAGTTATAAGTCCGGCTCTGAAAGCACCATATATTTT. This codes for CASSYKSGSESTIYF.

The chain carries TRBV20-1 and TRBJ2-7; D remains unclear. Trimming took 1 base from V and 3 from J, leaving 13 bases between them. Germline V gene lookup returns CDR1 DFQATT and CDR2 SNEGSKA (reference sequence). The CDR3 spans 14 residues. The CDR3 here is CSARGLRPGYEQYF. DNA for the CDR3: TGCAGTGCTAGAGGCTTGAGACCAGGCTACGAGCAGTACTTC.

At least ten counts were recorded for this clonotype. The V call is TRBV27, the J call TRBJ2-7; 8 positions match TRBD1. The germline V gene has CDR1 MNHEY and CDR2 SMNVEV (reference sequence). The CDR3 is 14 residues long. V lost 8 bases to trimming and J lost 3 bases; unmatched junction nucleotides: 9. CDR3 amino acids: CASRKAGGFYEQYF. In DNA, the CDR3 is TGTGCCAGCCGCAAGGCAGGGGGCTTCTACGAGCAGTACTTC.

CDR3 amino acids: CASSASGQGEAFF. In nucleotides, the CDR3 is TGTGCCAGCAGTGCCTCGGGGCAGGGTGAAGCTTTCTTT. The chain links TRBV6-1 to TRBJ1-1, with a tentative D call TRBD1 (5 bases). The CDR3 sequence is 13 residues long. Between the trimmed V and J ends, which lost 4 bases and 7 bases, there was a span of 13 bases. CDR1 is MNHNS and CDR2 is SASEGT in the germline V gene.

By share, this clonotype ranks as medium-sized. This sequence joins TRBV20-1 and TRBJ1-3; no firm D call. Germline V CDR1 and CDR2: DFQATT, SNEGSKA (reference sequence). V was shortened by 0 bases and J by 2 bases, with 17 bases between the two germline ends. This CDR3 spans 17 amino acids. The CDR3 loop reads CSARDLTRHLTGNTIYF. Here the CDR3 DNA reads TGCAGTGCTAGAGATCTCACCCGCCACTTAACTGGAAACACCATATATTTT.

The V call is TRBV20-1, the J call TRBJ2-7, with TRBD2 matching 10 bases. The CDR3 is 18 residues long. Trimming at V came to 4 bases and at J to 3 bases, leaving 18 bases not matched to a gene. Germline CDR1 is DFQATT and CDR2 is SNEGSKA (reference sequence). The CDR3 nucleotides read TGCAGTGCTACACTCTATGGGCTAGCGGGAGAGGGGCTCTACGAGCAGTACTTC. As protein: CSATLYGLAGEGLYEQYF.

The V gene is TRBV20-1, the J gene TRBJ2-1; the match to TRBD2 covers 14 bases. Germline trimming cut 5 bases from V and 4 bases from J; bases unmatched to any gene: 1. In germline, CDR1 is DFQATT, CDR2 SNEGSKA (reference sequence). The CDR3 spans 14 residues. CDR3 residues: CSAGTSGRYNEQFF. DNA for the CDR3: TGCAGTGCTGGGACTAGCGGGAGATACAATGAGCAGTTCTTC.

This chain uses TRBV4-2 with TRBJ2-5; TRBD2 matches at 8 bases. There are 15 residues in the CDR3. Trimming took 0 bases from V and 5 from J; bases not matched to a gene: 5. In germline, CDR1 is LGHNA, CDR2 YNFKEQ. The CDR3 sequence: CASSQDRQREETQYF. The CDR3 nucleotides read TGTGCCAGCAGCCAAGATAGACAGCGGGAGGAGACCCAGTACTTC.

Within the sample, this clonotype is medium-sized. This chain links TRBV9 with TRBJ1-2; TRBD1 might be the D (5 bases). Germline V gives CDR1 SGDLS, CDR2 YYNGEE. Between the trimmed V and J ends, which lost 1 base and 5 bases, there was a span of 6 bases. This CDR3 has 12 residues. The CDR3 loop reads CASSVQGYGYTF. In nucleotides, the CDR3 is TGTGCCAGCAGCGTACAGGGATATGGCTACACCTTC.

This clonotype was observed a handful of times. The chain uses TRBV5-6 and TRBJ1-1; possible D gene TRBD1, 6 bases. The CDR3 has 16 amino acids. The germline gives CDR1 SGHDT, CDR2 YYEEEE. V was pared by 4 bases and J by 3 bases, with 19 bases between. Written as DNA, the CDR3 is TGTGCCAGCAGCCAGGGGACAAGGGGGGTGTACACTGAAGCTTTCTTT. Translation gives CASSQGTRGVYTEAFF.

V usage is TRBV10-3 and J usage is TRBJ2-3; 14 bases fit TRBD2. Germline CDR1 is ENHRY and CDR2 is SYGVKD. The CDR3 consists of 16 residues. V shed 6 bases and J 9 bases; nucleotides not matched to a gene: 11. This CDR3 is CAIRGLAGGVQDTQYF. In nucleotides, the CDR3 is TGTGCCATCAGAGGACTAGCGGGAGGCGTTCAGGACACGCAGTATTTT.

The gene calls are TRBV20-1 and TRBJ2-4, with TRBD1 as a possible D gene (6 bases). CDR3 length: 15 residues. V gave up 6 bases and J gave up 0 bases, with 15 bases separating them. Germline CDR1 reads DFQATT; CDR2 reads SNEGSKA (reference sequence). As DNA, the CDR3 is TGCAGTGCCAAAGGGGGAAACCTAGCCAAAAACATTCAGTACTTC. Protein product: CSAKGGNLAKNIQYF.

The chain recombines TRBV6-6 with TRBJ2-7, with 9 bases fitting TRBD2. This CDR3 is built from 17 residues. The V gene end was trimmed by 2 bases and the J gene end by 7 bases; junction bases not matched to a gene: 15. Germline CDR1 is MNHNY and CDR2 is SVGAGI (reference sequence). Written as DNA, the CDR3 is TGTGCCAGCAGTTACGCAGGGAGGTCTAGCGGGAAGGTGGAGCAGTACTTC. This codes for CASSYAGRSSGKVEQYF.

The genes are TRBV30 and TRBJ2-1; D call uncertain. The germline gives CDR1 GTSNPN, CDR2 SVGIG (reference sequence). There are 12 residues in the CDR3. Trimming removed 1 base at V and 5 bases at J, with 6 bases between. The CDR3 bases are TGTGCCTGGAGTGGCTGGGACAATGAGCAGTTCTTC. Its protein is CAWSGWDNEQFF. Full variable domain (remainder filled in from reference TRBV30 and TRBJ2-1): SQTIHQWPATLVQPVGSPLSLECTVEGTSNPNLYWYRQAAGRGLQLLFYSVGIGQISSEVPQNLSASRPQDRQFILSSKKLLLSDSGFYLCAWSGWDNEQFFGPGTRLTVL.